This T cell receptor (beta chain) is drawn from a study of blood T cell repertoires in COVID-19. Data came from immunoSEQ multiplex PCR; TCRdb stores just in-frame clones and leaves some out. Among about 160,000 clones listed, more than 65% were seen once. Trimming took off 4 bases at V and 4 bases at J, with 8 bases between the two ends. The CDR3 covers 13 residues. Germline assignment: CDR1 SGHNT and CDR2 YYREEE (reference sequence). The receptor was isolated from a woman older than 75 with acute or convalescent COVID-19. The chain joins TRBV5-4 to TRBJ2-2; D is undetermined. The sequencing sample was made of peripheral blood. The CDR3 protein is CASSGPVTGELFF. The CDR3 DNA reads TGTGCCAGCAGCGGGCCCGTCACCGGGGAGCTGTTTTTT.